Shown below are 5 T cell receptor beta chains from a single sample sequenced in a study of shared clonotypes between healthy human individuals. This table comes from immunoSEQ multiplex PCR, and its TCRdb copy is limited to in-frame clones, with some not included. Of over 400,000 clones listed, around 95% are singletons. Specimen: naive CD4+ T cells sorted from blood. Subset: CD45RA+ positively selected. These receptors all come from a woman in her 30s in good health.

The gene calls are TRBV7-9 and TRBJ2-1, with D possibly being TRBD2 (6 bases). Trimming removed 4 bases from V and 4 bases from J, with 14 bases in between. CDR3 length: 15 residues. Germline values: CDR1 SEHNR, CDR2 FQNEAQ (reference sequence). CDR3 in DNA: TGTGCCAGCAGCTCCCAGGGTGCGGGGTACAATGAGCAGTTCTTC. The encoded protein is CASSSQGAGYNEQFF.

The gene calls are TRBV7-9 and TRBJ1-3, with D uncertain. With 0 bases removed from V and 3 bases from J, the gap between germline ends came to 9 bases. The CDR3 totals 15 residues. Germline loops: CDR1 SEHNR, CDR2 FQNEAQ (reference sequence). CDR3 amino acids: CASSLAGIGGNTIYF. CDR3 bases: TGTGCCAGCAGCTTAGCAGGGATTGGTGGAAACACCATATATTTT.

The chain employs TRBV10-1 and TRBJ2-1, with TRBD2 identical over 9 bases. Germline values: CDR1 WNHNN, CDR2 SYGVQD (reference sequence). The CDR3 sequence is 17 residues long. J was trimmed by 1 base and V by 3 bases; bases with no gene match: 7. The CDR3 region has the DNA TGCGCCAGCAGTGAACTGCTAGCGGGATCGTCCTACAATGAGCAGTTCTTC. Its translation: CASSELLAGSSYNEQFF.

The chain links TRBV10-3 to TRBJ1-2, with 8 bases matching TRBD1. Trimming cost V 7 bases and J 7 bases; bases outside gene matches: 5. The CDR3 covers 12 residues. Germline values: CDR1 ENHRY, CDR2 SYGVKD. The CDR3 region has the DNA TGTGCCATCATGGGGACAGGCCCTGGCTACACCTTC. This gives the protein CAIMGTGPGYTF.

CDR3 sequence: CASSAPYEQYF. The CDR3 DNA reads TGTGCCAGCAGTGCACCGTACGAGCAGTACTTC. The chain employs TRBV28 and TRBJ2-7; D gene ambiguous. Trimming took 5 bases from V and 4 from J, leaving 6 bases between them. CDR1 is MDHEN, CDR2 SYDVKM, per germline. The CDR3 extends over 11 amino acids.